Listed below are T cell receptor beta chains from one sample, sequenced in a study of cytomegalovirus exposure and HLA in healthy donors. Assay used: immunoSEQ multiplex PCR; TCRdb lists only in-frame clones, some missing. The sample includes 100,000 to 150,000 clones. Sequencing was done on a sample of PBMCs. All receptors derive from a man aged 18 to 29 in good health and CMV-seronegative. The CDR3 runs from the conserved cysteine through the conserved F or W. The D gene is left open where the match is weak.

TGTGCCAGCAGCTCGCTGACAGAGAGTACTGAAGCTTTCTTT	CASSSLTESTEAFF	TRBV13	TRBJ1-1	-
TGTGCCAGCAGCAACCCTAAGCGTGGGTTCACACACTACGAGCAGTACTTC	CASSNPKRGFTHYEQYF	TRBV7-6	TRBJ2-7	-
TGTGCCTGGAGTGTGCCGGGACAGGGAGATCAGCCCCAGCATTTT	CAWSVPGQGDQPQHF	TRBV30	TRBJ1-5	TRBD1
TGTGCCTGGAGCCGGGGACTACACGAGCAGTACTTC	CAWSRGLHEQYF	TRBV30	TRBJ2-7	TRBD2
TGTGCCAGCAGTGAAGGGACAACGATCTACGAGCAGTACTTC	CASSEGTTIYEQYF	TRBV6-1	TRBJ2-7	-
TGTGCCAGCAGCGGGGGGGACAGATTCAATCAGCCCCAGCATTTT	CASSGGDRFNQPQHF	TRBV2	TRBJ1-5	TRBD1
TGTGCCAGCAGCACCCGGACTAGCGGGAGCACAGATACGCAGTATTTT	CASSTRTSGSTDTQYF	TRBV9	TRBJ2-3	TRBD2
TGTGCCAGCAGCCCAGAGGCGGCAGGGGGCCTTCAGCCCCAGCATTTT	CASSPEAAGGLQPQHF	TRBV7-2	TRBJ1-5	TRBD1
TGTGCCAGCAGTTTAGTTAAGGGCCGGGGGTATGGCTACACCTTC	CASSLVKGRGYGYTF	TRBV27	TRBJ1-2	-
TGTGCCAGCAGCCCAAAGAAGAGCGGGAGGGCCTCTAATACGCAGTATTTT	CASSPKKSGRASNTQYF	TRBV7-9	TRBJ2-3	TRBD2
TGTGCCAGCAGCCACAACTCGGGACTAAGGGGCTACACCTTC	CASSHNSGLRGYTF	TRBV7-9	TRBJ1-2	-
TGTGCCAGCAGCTTGACGTGGGGGGGACGGGAGCTGTTTTTT	CASSLTWGGRELFF	TRBV5-8	TRBJ2-2	TRBD2
TGTGCCAGCAGTTACTCGACGGGAGGGCCCGCAGATACGCAGTATTTT	CASSYSTGGPADTQYF	TRBV6-5	TRBJ2-3	TRBD2
TGTGCCAGCAGCAATCCGAAAAAGGCCGACAGCTCCTACGAGCAGTACTTC	CASSNPKKADSSYEQYF	TRBV9	TRBJ2-7	-
TGTGCCAGCAGCGTAGACATTGGGGGACAGCCAAATTCACCCCTCCACTTT	CASSVDIGGQPNSPLHF	TRBV9	TRBJ1-6	TRBD1
TGTGCCAGCAGTTTGGGGGCGAGGACTGAAGCTTTCTTT	CASSLGARTEAFF	TRBV27	TRBJ1-1	-
TGTGCCAGCAGTTTGAGGAGGGACAGTCAAGAGACCCAGTACTTC	CASSLRRDSQETQYF	TRBV28	TRBJ2-5	-
TGTGCCAGCAGTGGTAGGGGCACTGAAGCTTTCTTT	CASSGRGTEAFF	TRBV28	TRBJ1-1	-
TGTGCCAGCAGCCCCCCGACAGGTATCGACGAGCAGTACTTC	CASSPPTGIDEQYF	TRBV6-5	TRBJ2-7	-
TGCGCCAGCAGCCTTTCCGGGTGGCAGTTCTTC	CASSLSGWQFF	TRBV4-1	TRBJ2-1	-
TGTGCCAGCAGCGCTACTAGCGGGGGGGTTAATGAGCAGTTCTTC	CASSATSGGVNEQFF	TRBV9	TRBJ2-1	TRBD2
TGTGCCAGCTCACCAATCCCCCCCGCGGACAGGGGCTCTGGAAACACCATATATTTT	CASSPIPPADRGSGNTIYF	TRBV18	TRBJ1-3	TRBD1
TGTGCCAGCAGCGTAGGAATTGGACAGGAAAACACTGAAGCTTTCTTT	CASSVGIGQENTEAFF	TRBV9	TRBJ1-1	TRBD1
TGTGCCAGCAGCTTGAGGGGGAGGGGCGCAGATACGCAGTATTTT	CASSLRGRGADTQYF	TRBV7-6	TRBJ2-3	-
TGCAGCGCCTGGATTGGGGAAGAGGGGGAGGGCATTGCGGATACGCAGTATTTT	CSAWIGEEGEGIADTQYF	TRBV29-1	TRBJ2-3	-
TGTGCCAGCAGCTTTCAGGAAAATCAGCCCCAGCATTTT	CASSFQENQPQHF	TRBV7-9	TRBJ1-5	-
TGTGCCGGCAGCGTAGGCGCCACAGGGGTCATGGTAAGCACTGAAGCTTTCTTT	CAGSVGATGVMVSTEAFF	TRBV9	TRBJ1-1	TRBD1
TGTGCCTGGACCGACCCAGGTGAAGCTTTCTTT	CAWTDPGEAFF	TRBV30	TRBJ1-1	-
TGCGCCAGCAGCTCGTGGGCAGATCGAGCTGAAGCTTTCTTT	CASSSWADRAEAFF	TRBV5-1	TRBJ1-1	-
TGCAGCGTTCAAGGGACAGTTACCTACGAGCAGTACTTC	CSVQGTVTYEQYF	TRBV29-1	TRBJ2-7	TRBD1
TGTGCCAGCAGCTTTGAGGGGGCAAATACTGAAGCTTTCTTT	CASSFEGANTEAFF	TRBV7-9	TRBJ1-1	TRBD1
TGCGCCAGCAGCTTTGGGACAGCTAGGTGGGACGAGCAGTACTTC	CASSFGTARWDEQYF	TRBV5-1	TRBJ2-7	TRBD1
TGTGCCAGCAGCCCAACCTCCGACTCGGCCCCAGATACGCAGTATTTT	CASSPTSDSAPDTQYF	TRBV7-9	TRBJ2-3	-
TGCGCCAGCAGTGAAGGGGACAGGGATTTAGATACGCAGTATTTT	CASSEGDRDLDTQYF	TRBV10-1	TRBJ2-3	TRBD1
TGTGCCAGCGAGGGACAGGGCAATCAGCCCCAGCATTTT	CASEGQGNQPQHF	TRBV2	TRBJ1-5	TRBD1
TGTGCCAGTAGTATTCGATCGACTAGCGAGTATGAGCAGTTCTTC	CASSIRSTSEYEQFF	TRBV19	TRBJ2-1	TRBD2
TGCGCCAGCAGCCCCTCCGGGACTGGATCGAACTATGGCTACACCTTC	CASSPSGTGSNYGYTF	TRBV4-1	TRBJ1-2	-
TGCGCCAGCAGCCACGCTGGGACAGGGGTATTAGGGTTTGGTTACGAGCAGTACTTC	CASSHAGTGVLGFGYEQYF	TRBV4-1	TRBJ2-7	TRBD1
TGTGCCAGCAGTGAATTGGGACAGGGGGCGAGCTCCTACAATGAGCAGTTCTTC	CASSELGQGASSYNEQFF	TRBV6-1	TRBJ2-1	TRBD1
TGTGCCAGTAGTCCCCCGGGGGGTATCGATACGCAGTATTTT	CASSPPGGIDTQYF	TRBV19	TRBJ2-3	TRBD2
TGTGCCAGCAGCCAAGGCAGGAACGATGAAAAACTGTTTTTT	CASSQGRNDEKLFF	TRBV14	TRBJ1-4	-
TGTGCCAGCAGCTCCGCCCTATCCTCCCGGTTGGTCGGGGCCAACGTCCTGACTTTC	CASSSALSSRLVGANVLTF	TRBV7-9	TRBJ2-6	-
TGCAGCGTTGAAGATAGGAACAGGGAACCCTACAATGAGCAGTTCTTC	CSVEDRNREPYNEQFF	TRBV29-1	TRBJ2-1	-
TGTGCCAGCAGCGTAAGGCCGACAGACATGAACACTGAAGCTTTCTTT	CASSVRPTDMNTEAFF	TRBV9	TRBJ1-1	-
TGTGCCAGCAGCGGAGATGCGTGGGACAGGGATGGGAACACTGAAGCTTTCTTT	CASSGDAWDRDGNTEAFF	TRBV11-2	TRBJ1-1	TRBD1
TGTGCCAGCAGTTACGGTGGGGCGCAAGGAAACACCATATATTTT	CASSYGGAQGNTIYF	TRBV6-5	TRBJ1-3	-
TGTGCCAGCAGCTTCGGGACAAATGTGAACACTGAAGCTTTCTTT	CASSFGTNVNTEAFF	TRBV5-6	TRBJ1-1	-
TGTGCCAGCAGCCAACGGGGACAGGGTGTGTCGATCTACGAGCAGTACTTC	CASSQRGQGVSIYEQYF	TRBV14	TRBJ2-7	TRBD1
TGTGCCAGCGGTGTTGGGGGGAAAACCGGGGAGCTGTTTTTT	CASGVGGKTGELFF	TRBV9	TRBJ2-2	-